This T cell receptor (beta chain) came from a study of OX40 agonist ivuxolimab in advanced cancers. The assay was immunoSEQ multiplex PCR, and TCRdb's table has in-frame clones only and misses some. The data contain some 70,000 clones, approximately 89% of them singletons. Study-level points and caveats: Nonresponders included some who also had low normalized T-cell clonal expansion.

To note about this clone: The antigen remains unidentified.

Germline CDR1 reads SGHRS; CDR2 reads YFSETQ. This CDR3 contains 14 residues. The ends were cut back, 0 bases at V and 6 bases at J, with 9 bases in the middle. The chain carries TRBV5-1 and TRBJ2-2; a weak D match, TRBD2 (6 bases). The specimen comprised CD4+ or CD8+ T cells sorted from blood, sampled in a trial of the OX40 agonist ivuxolimab. This receptor was taken from an adult with an advanced solid tumor such as melanoma, head and neck, liver or kidney cancer. As DNA, the CDR3 is TGCGCCAGCAGCTTGGTTGGAGGGGCCGGGGAGCTGTTTTTT. Protein: CASSLVGGAGELFF. The variable domain in full, with the rest retrieved from reference TRBV5-1 and TRBJ2-2, is KAGVTQTPRYLIKTRGQQVTLSCSPISGHRSVSWYQQTPGQGLQFLFEYFSETQRNKGNFPGRFSGRQFSNSRSEMNVSTLELGDSALYLCASSLVGGAGELFFGEGSRLTVL.